The 3 T cell receptor beta chains below all came from one sample that was sequenced in a study of OX40 agonist ivuxolimab in advanced cancers. Method: immunoSEQ multiplex PCR; TCRdb's copy keeps in-frame clones and lacks some. The table lists 9,500 to 15,000 clones, 69% of them singletons. Sequencing was performed on CD4+ or CD8+ T cells sorted from blood, taken in a trial of the OX40 agonist ivuxolimab. The receptor source for this set is an adult with an advanced solid tumor such as melanoma, head and neck, liver or kidney cancer.

The chain joins TRBV27 to TRBJ1-2, with 8 nucleotides matching TRBD1. The CDR3 covers 15 residues. Germline-derived CDR1 and CDR2 are MNHEY and SMNVEV (reference sequence). The junction had 10 bases not matched to a gene; V was cut back by 6 bases and J by 4 bases. CDR3 DNA sequence: TGTGCCAGCAGATCAAGGGACAGGCCCTCCTATGGCTACACCTTC. Amino acids: CASRSRDRPSYGYTF.

This clone was recorded once. The V and J genes are TRBV7-9 and TRBJ2-2; TRBD1 matches at 8 bases. Losses at the gene ends were 4 bases for V and 1 base for J; bases not matched to a gene: 5. The CDR3 runs to 16 residues. Germline CDR1 is SEHNR and CDR2 is FQNEAQ (reference sequence). The CDR3 bases are TGTGCCAGCAGCTCGGCCGGGACAGGGAACACCGGGGAGCTGTTTTTT. The encoded protein is CASSSAGTGNTGELFF. The full variable domain, with the rest looked up from reference TRBV7-9 and TRBJ2-2, is DTGVSQNPRHKITKRGQNVTFRCDPISEHNRLYWYRQTLGQGPEFLTYFQNEAQLEKSRLLSDRFSAERPKGSFSTLEIQRTEQGDSAMYLCASSSAGTGNTGELFFGEGSRLTVL.

By proportion, this clone is large. V gene TRBV6-5 combines with J gene TRBJ2-7, with 10 bases identical to TRBD1. V shed 7 bases and J 3 bases; nucleotides not matched to a gene: 3. Per the germline V gene, CDR1 is MNHEY and CDR2 is SVGAGI. The CDR3 runs 13 residues. Here the CDR3 reads CASTRTGGYEQYF. CDR3 DNA sequence: TGTGCCAGCACCCGGACAGGGGGCTACGAGCAGTACTTC.